These 2 T cell receptor beta chains share one sample of origin, sequenced in a study of metastatic and nonmetastatic thyroid tumors. TCRdb re-called clones from the PCR reads using MiXCR. The sample yields 35,000 to 45,000 clones, about an eighth seen once. Ahead of thyroid surgery, no patient had received treatment of any kind. Sequencing input: blood. The receptors were sampled from a male donor with papillary thyroid cancer or a benign thyroid nodule (not recorded which). Some clones in this sample may be carry-over from other donors' samples.

This clone was seen at least ten times. The J gene is TRBJ1-6, the V gene TRBV28; unclear D gene. The V gene lost 1 base and the J gene lost 7 bases, with 5 bases spanning the gap. The germline CDR1 and CDR2 sequences are MDHEN and SYDVKM. This CDR3 region has 13 residues. CDR3 coding DNA: TGTGCCAGCAGTTTATCTGGGAATTCACCCCTCCACTTT. This gives the protein CASSLSGNSPLHF.

This clone was counted ten times or more. This chain links TRBV9 with TRBJ2-5; TRBD1 matches 7 bases. V was pared by 0 bases and J by 2 bases, with 4 bases of the junction left unmatched. This CDR3 has 15 residues. The germline CDR1 and CDR2 sequences are SGDLS and YYNGEE. CDR3 amino acids: CASSVEGAPQETQYF. The CDR3 DNA is TGTGCCAGCAGCGTAGAGGGGGCGCCGCAAGAGACCCAGTACTTC.